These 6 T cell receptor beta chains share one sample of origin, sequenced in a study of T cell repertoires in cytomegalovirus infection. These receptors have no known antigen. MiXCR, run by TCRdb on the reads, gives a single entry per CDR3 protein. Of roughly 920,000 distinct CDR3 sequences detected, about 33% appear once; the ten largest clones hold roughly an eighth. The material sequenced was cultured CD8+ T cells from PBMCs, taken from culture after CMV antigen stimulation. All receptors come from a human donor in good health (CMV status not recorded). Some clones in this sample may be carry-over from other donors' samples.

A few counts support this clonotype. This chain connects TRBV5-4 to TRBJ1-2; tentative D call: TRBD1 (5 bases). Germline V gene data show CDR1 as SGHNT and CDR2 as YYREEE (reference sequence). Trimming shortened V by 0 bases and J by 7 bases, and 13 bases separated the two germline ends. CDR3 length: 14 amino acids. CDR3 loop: CASSLGQGSSGYTF. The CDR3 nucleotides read TGTGCCAGCAGCTTGGGGCAGGGTTCTTCTGGCTACACCTTC.

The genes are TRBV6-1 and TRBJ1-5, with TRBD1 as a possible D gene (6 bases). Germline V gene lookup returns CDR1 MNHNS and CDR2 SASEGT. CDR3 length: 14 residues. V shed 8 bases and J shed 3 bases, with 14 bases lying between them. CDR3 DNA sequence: TGTGCCAGCGGCTCGGACAGTTACAATCAGCCCCAGCATTTT. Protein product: CASGSDSYNQPQHF.

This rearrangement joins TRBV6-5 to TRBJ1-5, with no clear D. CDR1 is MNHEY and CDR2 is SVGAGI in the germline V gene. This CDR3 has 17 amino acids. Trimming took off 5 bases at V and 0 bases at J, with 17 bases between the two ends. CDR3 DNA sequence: TGTGCCAGCAGTCCCTCCAGGACGCCGTATAGCAATCAGCCCCAGCATTTT. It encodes CASSPSRTPYSNQPQHF.

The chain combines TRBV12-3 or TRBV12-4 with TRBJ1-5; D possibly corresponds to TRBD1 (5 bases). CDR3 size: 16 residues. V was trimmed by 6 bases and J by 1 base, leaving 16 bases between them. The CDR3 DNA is TGTGCCAGCAGAGGCCGGGGCAGTCCAAGCAATCAGCCCCAGCATTTT. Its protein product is CASRGRGSPSNQPQHF.

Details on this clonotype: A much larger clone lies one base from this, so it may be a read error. In DNA, the CDR3 is TGTGCCAGCAGCTTATGGGGGCAGGTCAACACTGAAGCTTTCTTT. Its translation: CASSLWGQVNTEAFF. The chain has TRBV7-6 and TRBJ1-1; maybe TRBD1 (6 bases). The CDR3 is made up of 15 amino acids. V lost 2 bases and J lost 2, with 12 bases in between. Per the germline V gene, CDR1 is SGHVS and CDR2 is FNYEAQ.

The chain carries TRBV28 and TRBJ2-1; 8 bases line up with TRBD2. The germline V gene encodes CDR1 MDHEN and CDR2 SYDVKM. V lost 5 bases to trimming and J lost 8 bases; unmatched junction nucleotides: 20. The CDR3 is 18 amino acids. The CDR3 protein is CASSPPRAGGANVDEQFF. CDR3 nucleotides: TGTGCCAGCAGTCCCCCCAGGGCGGGGGGTGCAAATGTCGATGAGCAGTTCTTC.